Presented here are 13 T cell receptor beta chains from one specimen sequenced in a study of spatial heterogeneity in lung cancer. Regarding time point: blood at routine non-recurrence follow-up after resection. Whole RNA obtained from tumor, nontumor lung or frozen PBMC underwent sequencing without sorting. TCRdb analysed the 5' RACE reads with MiXCR anew, one entry per CDR3 protein. The sample consists of roughly 120,000 distinct CDR3 sequences, 9% to 15% of them appearing once. Sample: PBMCs, taken at follow-up. These receptors were collected from a male donor with early-stage non-small cell lung cancer.

At least ten counts were recorded for this clonotype. The V and J genes are TRBV7-6 and TRBJ1-1; tentatively, D is TRBD1 (5 bases). This CDR3 is built from 15 residues. Trimming removed 0 bases at V and 5 bases at J, with 13 bases between. CDR1 SGHVS and CDR2 FNYEAQ come from the germline V gene. CDR3 in DNA: TGTGCCAGCAGCTTAGCGCTCGCTAGGGGAACTGAAGCTTTCTTT. Protein sequence: CASSLALARGTEAFF.

This clonotype was detected only a few times. J is TRBJ2-7 and V is TRBV5-1, with 7 bases fitting TRBD1. The CDR3 extends over 12 amino acids. Germline lookup yields CDR1 SGHRS and CDR2 YFSETQ. With 10 bases clipped from V and 3 bases from J, the junction kept 7 bases outside the gene matches. In nucleotides, the CDR3 is TGCGCCTCCGGGACAGAGGTCTACGAGCAGTACTTC. Amino acid sequence: CASGTEVYEQYF.

This clonotype was detected many times. The V and J genes are TRBV20-1 and TRBJ2-3; TRBD2 aligns across 8 bases. This CDR3 region has 14 residues. Germline V gene data show CDR1 as DFQATT and CDR2 as SNEGSKA (reference sequence). V trimming: 5 bases; J trimming: 9 bases; junction bases outside the gene matches: 13. The CDR3 nucleotides are TGCAGTGCTGCCCGTCGCGGGGGGTTGTCGACGCAGTATTTT. Its protein is CSAARRGGLSTQYF.

This clonotype was seen many times. CDR3 in amino acids: CASSEYLGTDNEKLFF. The CDR3 DNA follows: TGTGCCAGCAGTGAATATCTGGGGACAGATAATGAAAAACTGTTTTTT. The chain uses TRBV25-1 and TRBJ1-4; 7 bases line up with TRBD1. The CDR3 covers 16 residues. Trimming took 0 bases from V and 4 from J; bases not matched to a gene: 5. Germline CDR1 is MGHDK and CDR2 is SYGVNS.

The chain is built from TRBV20-1 and TRBJ2-1; 7 nucleotides line up with TRBD2. There are 16 residues in the CDR3. Trimming at V came to 0 bases and at J to 2 bases, leaving 7 bases not matched to a gene. Germline CDR1 is DFQATT and CDR2 is SNEGSKA (reference sequence). The CDR3 protein is CSARDPHAGAYNEQFF. The CDR3 DNA reads as TGCAGTGCTAGAGATCCCCATGCGGGGGCCTACAATGAGCAGTTCTTC.

The chain employs TRBV20-1 and TRBJ2-7; 13 bases align to TRBD2. In germline, CDR1 is DFQATT, CDR2 SNEGSKA (reference sequence). CDR3 length: 15 amino acids. The junction had 5 bases not matched to a gene; V was cut back by 5 bases and J by 1 base. This CDR3 is CSARTSGGFSYEQYF. The CDR3 DNA sequence: TGCAGTGCTCGGACTAGCGGGGGATTTTCCTACGAGCAGTACTTC.

This clonotype was counted between two and nine times. The chain recombines TRBV3-1 with TRBJ1-4; 9 bases map to TRBD1. Germline values: CDR1 LGHDT, CDR2 YNNKEL (reference sequence). J lost 8 bases, V lost 6 bases, and 4 bases had no gene match. The CDR3 is made up of 13 amino acids. For the CDR3, the DNA is TGTGCCAGCAGACGGACAGGGGACGAAAAACTGTTTTTT. Its protein is CASRRTGDEKLFF.

V and J are TRBV7-9 and TRBJ1-2; a weak D match, TRBD1 (6 bases). The germline V and J ends were trimmed by 3 bases and 8 bases, with 13 bases remaining between them. The CDR3 runs to 13 residues. Germline V gene sequence: CDR1 SEHNR, CDR2 FQNEAQ (reference sequence). DNA for the CDR3: TGTGCCAGCAGCTTCGACAGGCCTAGAGGCTACACCTTC. This gives the protein CASSFDRPRGYTF.

This clonotype came up many times. The chain combines TRBV4-2 with TRBJ2-5, with D hard to call. Between the trimmed V and J ends, which lost 0 bases and 2 bases, there was a span of 10 bases. This CDR3 is built from 15 residues. The germline CDR1 and CDR2 sequences are LGHNA and YNFKEQ. The CDR3 is CASSQEGWQQETQYF. The CDR3 region has the DNA TGTGCCAGCAGCCAAGAAGGGTGGCAGCAAGAGACCCAGTACTTC.

This clonotype was counted ten times or more. The rearrangement links TRBV7-8 to TRBJ1-1; 9 nucleotides align to TRBD1. This CDR3 spans 15 amino acids. After removal of 1 base from V and 6 bases from J, the junction contained 6 bases not matched to a gene. Germline CDR1 is SGHVS and CDR2 is FQNEAQ. CDR3 residues: CASSLVPDRGAEAFF. DNA of the CDR3: TGTGCCAGCAGCTTAGTACCGGACAGGGGCGCTGAAGCTTTCTTT.

Of note for this clonotype: One end of the junction fails to match germline, which may point to a read error. This chain joins TRBV28 and TRBJ1-5; D is possibly TRBD1 (6 bases). The CDR3 is 12 amino acids. Germline V gene sequence: CDR1 MDHEN, CDR2 SYDVKM. The CDR3 coding sequence is TGTGTCAGCAGGGGCGGGGTTCAGCCCCAGCATTTT. It codes for CVSRGGVQPQHF.

This clonotype was picked up many times. The V call is TRBV12-3 or TRBV12-4, the J call TRBJ1-2; 8 nucleotides match TRBD1. V lost 5 bases to trimming and J lost 0 bases; unmatched junction nucleotides: 14. This CDR3 has 18 amino acids. The DNA of the CDR3 is TGTGCCAGCAGTAACTGGACAGGGCCTTTGTTAGCTAACTATGGCTACACCTTC. Translation: CASSNWTGPLLANYGYTF.

This clonotype was found many times. This chain links TRBV20-1 with TRBJ2-7, with D possibly TRBD1 on 6 matching bases. The V gene lost 2 bases and the J gene lost 5 bases, with 16 bases spanning the gap. Germline loops: CDR1 DFQATT, CDR2 SNEGSKA (reference sequence). The CDR3 sequence is 14 residues long. CDR3 coding DNA: TGCAGTGCTAGACGAACAGGGATGTCCGACGAGCAGTACTTC. It is translated as CSARRTGMSDEQYF.